These 28 T cell receptor beta chains share one sample of origin, sequenced in a study of shared clonotypes between healthy human individuals. Method: immunoSEQ multiplex PCR; TCRdb's copy keeps in-frame clones and lacks some. The data contain roughly 2,500,000 clones, 93% of them seen just once; the ten biggest clones take up around 0.37%. Sequencing was carried out using naive CD4+ T cells from PBMCs. The subset here: CD45RA+ positively selected. The receptor set was obtained from a man in his late teens or twenties in good health. Some clones in this sample may be carry-over from other donors' samples.

Regarding this clone: Other nucleotide sequences from this sample produce the same CDR3. The J gene is TRBJ2-2, the V gene TRBV5-1; D perhaps matches TRBD1 (5 bases). Germline loops: CDR1 SGHRS, CDR2 YFSETQ. Between the trimmed V and J ends, which lost 2 bases and 5 bases, there was a span of 7 bases. The CDR3 totals 13 residues. CDR3 amino acids: CASSLAGTGELFF. The CDR3 DNA is TGCGCCAGCAGCTTAGCAGGGACCGGGGAGCTGTTTTTT.

The chain carries TRBV7-3 and TRBJ2-1, with TRBD1 identical over 7 bases. The CDR3 runs to 18 residues. Germline V lookup: CDR1 SGHTA, CDR2 FQGTGA. After removal of 4 bases from V and 0 bases from J, the junction contained 12 bases not matched to a gene. The chain's CDR3 is CASSSRRGIPSSYNEQFF. CDR3 bases: TGTGCCAGCAGCTCTCGCAGGGGGATCCCGAGCTCCTACAATGAGCAGTTCTTC.

About this clone: Other DNA sequences in the same sample also yield this CDR3. J is TRBJ2-5 and V is TRBV7-2; 10 bases are a match to TRBD2. CDR1 is SGHTA, CDR2 FQGNSA, per germline. V dropped 1 base and J dropped 3; count of bases not matched to a gene: 2. This CDR3 is 15 amino acids long. CDR3 loop: CASSLGLAGEETQYF. CDR3 in DNA: TGTGCCAGCAGCTTAGGTCTAGCGGGAGAAGAGACCCAGTACTTC.

The chain carries TRBV5-1 and TRBJ2-7; either TRBD1 or TRBD2 may supply D (5 bases each). Germline V lookup: CDR1 SGHRS, CDR2 YFSETQ. V was shortened by 4 bases and J by 2 bases, with 13 bases between the two germline ends. The CDR3 loop spans 14 amino acids. CDR3 nucleotide sequence: TGCGCCAGCAGCGCATCGGGACCAACCTACGAGCAGTACTTC. Amino acid sequence: CASSASGPTYEQYF.

This chain connects TRBV23-1 to TRBJ2-7, with D tentatively TRBD1 (6 bases). TRBV23-1 is an ORF, with its function uncertain. Trimming stripped 3 bases from V and 0 bases from J, with 15 bases between. CDR3 length: 16 residues. Here the CDR3 reads CASSQQQGIGSYEQYF. The CDR3, as DNA: TGCGCCAGCAGTCAGCAGCAGGGGATCGGCTCCTACGAGCAGTACTTC.

Turning to this clone: Within the sample, other DNA sequences also encode this same CDR3. The chain employs TRBV28 and TRBJ2-1; D call uncertain. Germline lookup yields CDR1 MDHEN and CDR2 SYDVKM. Trimming shortened V by 4 bases and J by 10 bases, and 8 bases separated the two germline ends. CDR3 length: 11 amino acids. DNA of the CDR3: TGTGCCAGCAGTTCAAGGACCGAGCAGTTCTTC. The encoded protein is CASSSRTEQFF.

Regarding this clone: This specimen includes other DNA sequences encoding the same CDR3. The chain joins TRBV18 to TRBJ1-4; TRBD1 aligns across 7 bases. Germline CDR1 KGHSH, CDR2 LQKENI. V dropped 4 bases and J dropped 0; count of bases not matched to a gene: 2. The CDR3 totals 15 residues. CDR3: CASSRQGATNEKLFF. The CDR3 DNA is TGTGCCAGCTCACGGCAGGGGGCAACTAATGAAAAACTGTTTTTT.

The sample holds many counts of this clone. The identical CDR3 is also encoded by other nucleotide sequences in the sample. The chain is built from TRBV28 and TRBJ1-2; no definite D call. The CDR3 has 12 amino acids. Trimming cost V 2 bases and J 8 bases, with 9 bases left between them. CDR1 and CDR2 (germline): MDHEN, SYDVKM. Here the CDR3 reads CASSLAGRGYTF. In nucleotides, the CDR3 is TGTGCCAGCAGTTTAGCCGGGCGCGGCTACACCTTC.

In DNA form, the CDR3 reads TGTGCCAGCAGTGGGACTAGCGGGAAGACAGATACGCAGTATTTT. This sequence encodes CASSGTSGKTDTQYF. The chain employs TRBV2 and TRBJ2-3; 12 bases match TRBD2. The CDR3 spans 15 residues. The V segment lost 4 bases and the J segment 3 bases; nucleotides outside the gene matches: 2. Germline-derived CDR1 and CDR2 are SNHLY and FYNNEI.

The rearrangement uses TRBV7-2 and TRBJ2-7, with 9 bases that match TRBD1. The J segment lost 4 bases and the V segment lost 4 bases, leaving 5 bases of the junction unmatched. This CDR3 spans 14 amino acids. Per the germline V gene, CDR1 is SGHTA and CDR2 is FQGNSA. In DNA form, the CDR3 reads TGTGCCAGCAGCTCCTGGACAGGGGCTTACGAGCAGTACTTC. Its protein is CASSSWTGAYEQYF.

This rearrangement joins TRBV5-1 to TRBJ2-2, with a weak D call TRBD1 (5 bases). The CDR3 contains 16 residues. CDR1 is SGHRS and CDR2 is YFSETQ in the germline V gene. Trimming shortened V by 2 bases and J by 0 bases, and 11 bases separated the two germline ends. The CDR3 nucleotides are TGCGCCAGCAGCTTAGAGACAGTCGCGAACACCGGGGAGCTGTTTTTT. It translates to CASSLETVANTGELFF.

The rearrangement links TRBV29-1 to TRBJ2-2, with a weak D call TRBD2 (6 bases). The germline CDR1 and CDR2 sequences are SQVTM and ANQGSEA. CDR3 length: 18 residues. V lost 4 bases and J lost 5, with 26 bases in between. CDR3 region: CSVGDPNYAGRRTGELFF. Written as DNA, the CDR3 is TGCAGCGTTGGTGACCCTAATTACGCCGGGAGACGAACCGGGGAGCTGTTTTTT.

The chain combines TRBV18 with TRBJ2-6, with 7 bases lining up with TRBD1. In germline, CDR1 is KGHSH, CDR2 LQKENI. V shed 3 bases and J 4 bases; nucleotides not matched to a gene: 15. The CDR3 consists of 19 residues. Here the CDR3 reads CASSPSGQLRLGGANVLTF. The CDR3 DNA reads TGTGCCAGCTCACCTTCGGGACAGTTACGTTTGGGAGGGGCCAACGTCCTGACTTTC.

The J gene is TRBJ1-4, the V gene TRBV6-4; 11 bases line up with TRBD1. This CDR3 is 18 amino acids long. Germline CDR1 reads MRHNA; CDR2 reads SNTAGT. The ends lost 6 bases at V and 0 bases at J; junction bases unmatched: 9. The CDR3 coding sequence is TGTGCCAGCAGAACCCGGGACAGGGGGATCCCAACTAATGAAAAACTGTTTTTT. Translating it yields CASRTRDRGIPTNEKLFF.

This rearrangement joins TRBV7-9 to TRBJ2-7; D is perhaps TRBD1 or TRBD2 (5 bases each). Germline assignment: CDR1 SEHNR and CDR2 FQNEAQ (reference sequence). The ends were cut back, 6 bases at V and 2 bases at J, with 14 bases in the middle. CDR3 length: 14 residues. CDR3 residues: CASSYRDRAYEQYF. The CDR3 nucleotides are TGTGCCAGCAGTTACCGGGACCGAGCCTACGAGCAGTACTTC.

The chain employs TRBV27 and TRBJ1-2; maybe TRBD1 (6 bases). The CDR3 is 15 amino acids. V lost 8 bases to trimming and J lost 1 base, with 17 bases between them. Per the germline V gene, CDR1 is MNHEY and CDR2 is SMNVEV (reference sequence). The CDR3 coding sequence is TGTGCCAGCCGATCCTGGATACAGGGTAACTATGGCTACACCTTC. Residues: CASRSWIQGNYGYTF.

The chain uses TRBV4-2 and TRBJ1-1; D unclear. The V gene lost 2 bases and the J gene lost 1 base, with 8 bases spanning the gap. Germline lookup yields CDR1 LGHNA and CDR2 YNFKEQ. The CDR3 covers 14 residues. CDR3 DNA sequence: TGTGCCAGCAGCCAAATCACTACGAACACTGAAGCTTTCTTT. This translates into CASSQITTNTEAFF.

This clone turned up a few times. The chain combines TRBV6-6 with TRBJ2-7, with a tentative D call TRBD1 (5 bases). From germline, CDR1 is MNHNY and CDR2 SVGAGI (reference sequence). The CDR3 consists of 12 residues. Trimming took off 5 bases at V and 3 bases at J, with 8 bases between the two ends. CDR3 amino acids: CASSDQGYEQYF. The DNA for the CDR3 is TGTGCCAGCAGTGACCAGGGCTACGAGCAGTACTTC.

V usage is TRBV4-3 and J usage is TRBJ1-6; maybe TRBD1 (5 bases). This CDR3 is 15 amino acids long. V lost 4 bases and J 11 bases, leaving 18 bases between the germline ends. The germline CDR1 and CDR2 sequences are LGHNA and YSLEER. This CDR3 reads CASSPRVGPGAPLHF. CDR3 DNA sequence: TGCGCCAGCAGCCCCAGGGTAGGACCAGGTGCACCCCTCCACTTT.

A note on this clone: This same CDR3 is encoded by further DNA sequences in the sample. This sequence joins TRBV19 and TRBJ1-6; no clear D. This CDR3 region has 13 residues. V was shortened by 3 bases and J by 7 bases, with 7 bases between the two germline ends. CDR1 and CDR2 from the germline V gene are LNHDA and SQIVND (reference sequence). CDR3 protein: CASSIGRNSPLHF. CDR3 nucleotides: TGTGCCAGTAGTATTGGCAGGAATTCACCCCTCCACTTT.

The chain couples TRBV5-1 to TRBJ1-5; possibly TRBD1 for D (5 bases). The CDR3 runs 16 residues. Germline lookup yields CDR1 SGHRS and CDR2 YFSETQ. Trimming cost V 0 bases and J 3 bases, with 13 bases left between them. The CDR3 coding sequence is TGCGCCAGCAGCTTGGAGGGGATAGCAAACAATCAGCCCCAGCATTTT. Translated, it gives CASSLEGIANNQPQHF.

The chain has TRBV14 and TRBJ2-5; 7 nucleotides line up with TRBD2. The J call may not be correct, given that the DNA end is closer to TRBJ2-7. Germline V lookup: CDR1 SGHDN, CDR2 FVKESK. The CDR3 is made up of 14 amino acids. This chain's CDR3 is CASSLQAGTSEQYF. In DNA, the CDR3 is TGTGCCAGCAGCCTGCAAGCGGGAACGTCCGAGCAGTACTTC.

The V and J genes are TRBV13 and TRBJ2-4; TRBD1 matches 8 bases. Germline lookup yields CDR1 PRHDT and CDR2 FYEKMQ (reference sequence). The CDR3 has 14 amino acids. V lost 4 bases and J lost 10; bases outside the gene matches: 9. The CDR3 sequence: CASSSYTTGGIQYF. DNA of the CDR3: TGTGCCAGCAGCTCGTATACCACAGGGGGAATTCAGTACTTC.

The chain is built from TRBV28 and TRBJ2-6; 10 bases are shared with TRBD1. Trimming at V came to 7 bases and at J to 2 bases, leaving 8 bases not matched to a gene. Germline V lookup: CDR1 MDHEN, CDR2 SYDVKM. The CDR3 sequence is 17 residues long. In DNA form, the CDR3 reads TGTGCCAGCACCGTGAGGACAGGGGGTACTGGGGCCAACGTCCTGACTTTC. Translation: CASTVRTGGTGANVLTF.

This chain joins TRBV7-2 and TRBJ2-7; a possible D gene is TRBD2 (6 bases). Between the trimmed V and J ends, which lost 4 bases and 3 bases, there was a span of 16 bases. From germline, CDR1 is SGHTA and CDR2 FQGNSA. The CDR3 length is 15 residues. CDR3 in amino acids: CASSSIAVGFYEQYF. The CDR3, as DNA: TGTGCCAGCAGCTCGATAGCGGTTGGATTCTACGAGCAGTACTTC.

The genes are TRBV28 and TRBJ1-2; the D is unclear. The CDR3 is 18 amino acids. V shed 3 bases and J shed 6 bases, with 26 bases lying between them. Germline CDR1 and CDR2: MDHEN and SYDVKM. CDR3 nucleotide sequence: TGTGCCAGCAGTTTCCCGGGCTCGGAGCACTTTCTAAGGCATGGCTACACCTTC. Its protein product is CASSFPGSEHFLRHGYTF.

The genes are TRBV27 and TRBJ2-7; the D gene is possibly TRBD1 (6 bases). Germline CDR1 is MNHEY and CDR2 is SMNVEV (reference sequence). This CDR3 is built from 15 residues. Trimming removed 2 bases from V and 3 bases from J, with 14 bases in between. Written as DNA, the CDR3 is TGTGCCAGCAGTTTAAGGGACAAAACCAACTACGAGCAGTACTTC. It is translated as CASSLRDKTNYEQYF.

V is TRBV29-1 and J is TRBJ1-4, with a possible D match to TRBD1 (5 bases). The V gene lost 6 bases and the J gene lost 0 bases, with 11 bases spanning the gap. There are 14 residues in the CDR3. Germline assignment: CDR1 SQVTM and CDR2 ANQGSEA. The CDR3 region has the DNA TGCAGCGTGGCCGACAGAGCAACTAATGAAAAACTGTTTTTT. This sequence encodes CSVADRATNEKLFF.